The 22 T cell receptor beta chains listed next were all sequenced from one sample in a study of cytotoxic CD8 clonotypes in ibrutinib-treated CLL. Libraries were prepared by immunoSEQ multiplex PCR; TCRdb keeps only in-frame clonotypes and omits some of them. The sample shows roughly 330,000 clones, over 60% of them seen only once. The sequenced sample was PBMCs, obtained after 36 months of ibrutinib treatment. The receptors were gathered from a human donor with chronic lymphocytic leukemia.

The chain is built from TRBV28 and TRBJ2-3, with 11 positions matching TRBD2. CDR1 is MDHEN and CDR2 is SYDVKM in the germline V gene. V shed 0 bases and J 4 bases; nucleotides not matched to a gene: 24. This CDR3 is built from 23 residues. The CDR3, as DNA: TGTGCCAGCAGTTTATGGGCCCCCTTAGCGGGAGGGCCAAGGGTTGAAGGCCCAGATACGCAGTATTTT. Amino acid sequence: CASSLWAPLAGGPRVEGPDTQYF.

The CDR3 coding sequence is TGTGCCAGCTCCTCCTGGGGGAACAATGAGCAGTTCTTC. Protein: CASSSWGNNEQFF. The chain is built from TRBV28 and TRBJ2-1, with D possibly called TRBD1 or TRBD2 (5 bases each). Between the trimmed V and J ends, which lost 8 bases and 5 bases, there was a span of 13 bases. The germline CDR1 and CDR2 sequences are MDHEN and SYDVKM. The CDR3 has 13 residues.

The rearrangement joins TRBV4-1 to TRBJ2-7; 12 bases fit TRBD2. V was clipped by 0 bases and J by 7 bases; unmatched bases: 13. Germline CDR1 MGHRA, CDR2 YSYEKL. The CDR3 has 18 amino acids. This CDR3 is CASSQDLQASGRVWEQYF. The CDR3 DNA reads as TGCGCCAGCAGCCAAGATCTTCAGGCTAGCGGGAGGGTATGGGAGCAGTACTTC.

This chain connects TRBV29-1 to TRBJ2-6; D not certain. With 4 bases removed from V and 0 bases from J, the gap between germline ends came to 13 bases. CDR1 and CDR2 from the germline V gene are SQVTM and ANQGSEA. This CDR3 has 16 amino acids. CDR3 loop: CSVVQAGSSGANVLTF. The CDR3, as DNA: TGCAGCGTTGTTCAGGCAGGTAGCTCTGGGGCCAACGTCCTGACTTTC.

This chain connects TRBV9 to TRBJ2-1; the D gene is possibly TRBD2 (6 bases). Trimming removed 3 bases at V and 3 bases at J, with 25 bases between. The CDR3 totals 19 residues. The germline V gene has CDR1 SGDLS and CDR2 YYNGEE. CDR3 sequence: CASSARHRSAGLVYNEQFF. The CDR3 coding sequence is TGTGCCAGCAGCGCCCGACACCGATCAGCGGGTCTCGTCTACAATGAGCAGTTCTTC.

This clone has a handful of counts. The CDR3 region has the DNA TGTGCCAGCAGTTACCGGTTCCTCTCCTACGAGCAGTACTTC. Translation: CASSYRFLSYEQYF. The chain combines TRBV6-5 with TRBJ2-7; no clear D gene. The length of the CDR3 is 14 residues. V dropped 2 bases and J dropped 0 bases, with 8 bases sitting between them. Germline V gives CDR1 MNHEY, CDR2 SVGAGI.

In this sample, this clone turned up once. The chain is built from TRBV28 and TRBJ2-7; D is perhaps TRBD1 or TRBD2 (6 bases each). The ends were cut back, 1 base at V and 0 bases at J, with 10 bases in the middle. The CDR3 is made up of 15 amino acids. Germline CDR1 MDHEN, CDR2 SYDVKM. DNA of the CDR3: TGTGCCAGCAGTTTATCGGGGGCTAGCTCCTACGAGCAGTACTTC. Its protein is CASSLSGASSYEQYF.

The chain employs TRBV5-1 and TRBJ1-3; 7 bases are a match to TRBD1. With V trimmed by 4 bases and J by 3 bases, 7 bases remained unmatched. CDR1 and CDR2 from the germline V gene are SGHRS and YFSETQ. The CDR3 has 15 residues. CDR3 DNA sequence: TGCGCCAGCAGCACCGAGGGGGCGCGTGGAAACACCATATATTTT. It encodes CASSTEGARGNTIYF. Full variable domain (outside the CDR3, taken from reference TRBV5-1 and TRBJ1-3): KAGVTQTPRYLIKTRGQQVTLSCSPISGHRSVSWYQQTPGQGLQFLFEYFSETQRNKGNFPGRFSGRQFSNSRSEMNVSTLELGDSALYLCASSTEGARGNTIYFGEGSWLTVV.

The CDR3 DNA sequence: TGCAGCGGAATAGGACAGGGGGATTACGAGCAGTACTTC. It encodes CSGIGQGDYEQYF. The J gene is TRBJ2-7, the V gene TRBV29-1, with 10 bases lining up with TRBD1. V lost 7 bases, J lost 4 bases, and 7 bases stayed unmatched. Germline values: CDR1 SQVTM, CDR2 ANQGSEA. The CDR3 length is 13 residues.

Comment on this clone: An end of the junction differs from the germline gene, which may be a read error. This sequence joins TRBV6-5 and TRBJ2-7, with 7 bases fitting TRBD1. The CDR3 length is 14 residues. In germline, CDR1 is MNHEY, CDR2 SVGAGI. The CDR3 nucleotides are TGTGCCAGCAGCCAGACAGGGACCTCCGACGAGCAGTACTTC. Its protein product is CASSQTGTSDEQYF.

This clone was recorded a few times. The chain is built from TRBV9 and TRBJ2-7; D is ambiguous. The CDR3 loop spans 13 amino acids. V was trimmed by 0 bases and J by 1 base, leaving 5 bases between them. CDR1 is SGDLS and CDR2 is YYNGEE in the germline V gene. The CDR3 loop reads CASSVDGSYEQYF. DNA of the CDR3: TGTGCCAGCAGCGTAGACGGATCCTACGAGCAGTACTTC.

The rearrangement links TRBV9 to TRBJ2-2, with unresolved D. The CDR3 sequence is 11 residues long. Between the trimmed V and J ends, which lost 5 bases and 6 bases, there was a span of 5 bases. Germline V CDR1 and CDR2: SGDLS, YYNGEE. CDR3 loop: CASSRSGELFF. CDR3 DNA sequence: TGTGCCAGCAGTAGGTCCGGGGAGCTGTTTTTT.

This clone was observed a handful of times. The rearrangement joins TRBV9 to TRBJ2-7; the match to TRBD1 covers 8 bases. The CDR3 sequence is 13 residues long. Unmatched junction bases numbered 4, after V lost 3 bases and J lost 5 bases. Germline V lookup: CDR1 SGDLS, CDR2 YYNGEE. The chain's CDR3 is CASSGTGRNEQYF. For the CDR3, the DNA is TGTGCCAGCAGCGGGACAGGGAGAAACGAGCAGTACTTC.

This rearrangement joins TRBV7-9 to TRBJ1-2, with D perhaps matching TRBD1 (5 bases). V lost 0 bases to trimming and J lost 3 bases, with 8 bases between them. Germline V gene sequence: CDR1 SEHNR, CDR2 FQNEAQ (reference sequence). This CDR3 spans 14 amino acids. CDR3 in DNA: TGTGCCAGCAGCTTAGCCGGGGGGTACTATGGCTACACCTTC. This sequence encodes CASSLAGGYYGYTF.

The V gene is TRBV18, the J gene TRBJ2-1, with TRBD2 matching over 9 bases. J was trimmed by 5 bases and V by 4 bases; bases with no gene match: 9. The germline CDR1 and CDR2 sequences are KGHSH and LQKENI. The CDR3 is made up of 16 amino acids. For the CDR3, the DNA is TGTGCCAGCTCACTATTGGGGACTAGCCGAAACAATGAGCAGTTCTTC. Protein product: CASSLLGTSRNNEQFF.

This chain joins TRBV19 and TRBJ2-7; 8 positions match TRBD2. The CDR3 contains 14 residues. V lost 5 bases, J lost 2 bases, and 5 bases stayed unmatched. CDR1 is LNHDA and CDR2 is SQIVND in the germline V gene (reference sequence). As DNA, the CDR3 is TGTGCCAGTAGTCGTCTAGCGGGTGCCTACGAGCAGTACTTC. Translated: CASSRLAGAYEQYF.

The rearrangement links TRBV7-9 to TRBJ2-5; the D is unclear. The CDR3 length is 12 residues. V was cut by 1 base and J by 7 bases, with 7 bases left in between. CDR1 and CDR2 (germline): SEHNR, FQNEAQ (reference sequence). The CDR3 loop is CASSLEVPTQYF. CDR3 nucleotide sequence: TGTGCCAGCAGCTTAGAAGTCCCGACCCAGTACTTC. Looking up the rest from reference TRBV7-9 and TRBJ2-5 gives the full variable domain: DTGVSQNPRHKITKRGQNVTFRCDPISEHNRLYWYRQTLGQGPEFLTYFQNEAQLEKSRLLSDRFSAERPKGSFSTLEIQRTEQGDSAMYLCASSLEVPTQYFGPGTRLLVL.

The V gene is TRBV2, the J gene TRBJ2-7; the match to TRBD1 covers 8 bases. The germline V gene has CDR1 SNHLY and CDR2 FYNNEI. The CDR3 sequence is 12 residues long. V lost 7 bases to trimming and J lost 6 bases; unmatched junction nucleotides: 5. Here the CDR3 reads CASMQGAAEQYF. The CDR3 nucleotides read TGTGCCAGCATGCAGGGGGCGGCCGAGCAGTACTTC. Using reference TRBV2 and TRBJ2-7 for the parts outside the CDR3, the full variable domain is EPEVTQTPSHQVTQMGQEVILRCVPISNHLYFYWYRQILGQKVEFLVSFYNNEISEKSEIFDDQFSVERPDGSNFTLKIRSTKLEDSAMYFCASMQGAAEQYFGPGTRLTVT.

J is TRBJ2-5 and V is TRBV10-3; perhaps TRBD2 as D (6 bases). The germline gives CDR1 ENHRY, CDR2 SYGVKD. This CDR3 spans 14 amino acids. The V end lost 0 bases, the J end lost 5 bases, and 10 bases lay between the germline ends. CDR3 loop: CAISESAGRETQYF. DNA of the CDR3: TGTGCCATCAGTGAGTCTGCAGGGAGGGAGACCCAGTACTTC.

This CDR3 reads CASSFLPNTEAFF. DNA of the CDR3: TGTGCCAGCAGCTTCCTACCAAACACTGAAGCTTTCTTT. The chain has TRBV7-3 and TRBJ1-1; no reliable D call. CDR1 SGHTA and CDR2 FQGTGA come from the germline V gene. V was cut by 3 bases and J by 2 bases, with 7 bases left in between. This CDR3 comprises 13 residues.

The rearrangement uses TRBV19 and TRBJ2-7, with no clear D. The CDR3 sequence is 14 residues long. The V gene lost 6 bases and the J gene lost 3 bases, with 15 bases spanning the gap. The germline gives CDR1 LNHDA, CDR2 SQIVND (reference sequence). This CDR3 is CASSLRDTYYEQYF. Here the CDR3 DNA reads TGTGCCAGTAGCCTACGAGACACTTACTACGAGCAGTACTTC.

This chain links TRBV5-4 with TRBJ1-2, with unresolved D. Germline V gene data show CDR1 as SGHNT and CDR2 as YYREEE (reference sequence). The CDR3 is 13 amino acids. Trimming pared 1 base from V and 8 bases from J, leaving 12 bases between. The CDR3 coding sequence is TGTGCCAGCAGCTTGTCCCTCAAAACCGGCTACACCTTC. It translates to CASSLSLKTGYTF.